The T cell receptor beta chain under discussion was sequenced for a study of T cell repertoires in cytomegalovirus infection. Across the study: It was the public TCR beta signatures that indicated both CMV infection and matching HLA type. Study-level findings and limits: Identification of carriers of CMV plus the relevant HLA was performed using cumulative public TCR beta family frequency.

Points on this clonotype: The antigen is not known.

TCRdb redid the calling of the reads with MiXCR, one entry per CDR3 protein. This table holds around 900,000 distinct CDR3 sequences, about 33% found once. The sequencing here drew on cultured CD8+ T cells from PBMCs, taken from culture after CMV antigen stimulation. This clonotype was sampled from a human donor in good health (CMV status not recorded). Some clones in this sample may be carry-over from other donors' samples.

The CDR3 bases are TGTGCCAGCAGCCCCTGGGGGACAGGGAACTACGAGCAGTACTTC. Translating it yields CASSPWGTGNYEQYF. The chain combines TRBV7-2 with TRBJ2-7; 9 bases match TRBD1. The V and J ends lost 5 bases and 3 bases, in that order; junction bases with no gene match: 8. The CDR3 spans 15 residues. Germline V lookup: CDR1 SGHTA, CDR2 FQGNSA.